This TCR beta chain was captured in a study of cytotoxic CD8 clonotypes in ibrutinib-treated CLL. Background on the study: IGHV unmutated about 17; relapsed/refractory some ten; treatment-naive about 14. Broader study findings: Public clonotypes (which were uncommon) either contracted or remained stable on treatment. Clonality (at baseline) was higher than in age-matched healthy donors and tracked circulating CD8+ T-cell counts. Collection times varied between progressing and sustained-remission patients.

Only in-frame clones appear in the TCRdb table, and some are missing; sequencing was by immunoSEQ multiplex PCR. The sample contains approximately 150,000 clones, approximately 80% of which appear only once. This clone was observed a handful of times. Antigen specificity is unknown. Other nucleotide sequences from this sample produce the same CDR3. CDR3 size: 15 residues. V was clipped by 1 base and J by 1 base, with 8 bases between them. Per the germline V gene, CDR1 is SGHTA and CDR2 is FQGNSA. This chain links TRBV7-2 with TRBJ2-1; D ambiguous. The material sequenced was PBMCs, taken after 24 months of ibrutinib treatment. This clonotype originated in a human donor with chronic lymphocytic leukemia. Here the CDR3 reads CASSLDSSSYNEQFF. The CDR3 coding sequence is TGTGCCAGCAGCTTAGATAGCTCTTCCTACAATGAGCAGTTCTTC.